This T cell receptor (beta chain) was documented in a study of T cell responses to AZD1222 COVID-19 vaccine. Study-wide results and limits: Baseline seropositives among AZD1222 recipients totaled only 5 to 7.

Only in-frame clones appear in the TCRdb table, and some are missing; sequencing was by immunoSEQ multiplex PCR. The sample has approximately 80,000 clones; roughly nine tenths are singletons. There are 14 residues in the CDR3. Germline CDR1 reads LNHDA; CDR2 reads SQIVND (reference sequence). V was cut by 0 bases and J by 4 bases, with 9 bases left in between. Concerning this clone itself: No antigen is known for it.

Sequencing used peripheral blood, obtained on day 0 of AZD1222 vaccination. This chain uses TRBV19 with TRBJ1-2; unclear D gene. This receptor was identified in an adult in good health. The CDR3 loop is CASSIDTGVYGYTF. The DNA for the CDR3 is TGTGCCAGTAGTATAGATACGGGCGTCTATGGCTACACCTTC. Drawing the rest from reference TRBV19 and TRBJ1-2, the complete variable domain is DGGITQSPKYLFRKEGQNVTLSCEQNLNHDAMYWYRQDPGQGLRLIYYSQIVNDFQKGDIAEGYSVSREKKESFPLTVTSAQKNPTAFYLCASSIDTGVYGYTFGSGTRLTVV.